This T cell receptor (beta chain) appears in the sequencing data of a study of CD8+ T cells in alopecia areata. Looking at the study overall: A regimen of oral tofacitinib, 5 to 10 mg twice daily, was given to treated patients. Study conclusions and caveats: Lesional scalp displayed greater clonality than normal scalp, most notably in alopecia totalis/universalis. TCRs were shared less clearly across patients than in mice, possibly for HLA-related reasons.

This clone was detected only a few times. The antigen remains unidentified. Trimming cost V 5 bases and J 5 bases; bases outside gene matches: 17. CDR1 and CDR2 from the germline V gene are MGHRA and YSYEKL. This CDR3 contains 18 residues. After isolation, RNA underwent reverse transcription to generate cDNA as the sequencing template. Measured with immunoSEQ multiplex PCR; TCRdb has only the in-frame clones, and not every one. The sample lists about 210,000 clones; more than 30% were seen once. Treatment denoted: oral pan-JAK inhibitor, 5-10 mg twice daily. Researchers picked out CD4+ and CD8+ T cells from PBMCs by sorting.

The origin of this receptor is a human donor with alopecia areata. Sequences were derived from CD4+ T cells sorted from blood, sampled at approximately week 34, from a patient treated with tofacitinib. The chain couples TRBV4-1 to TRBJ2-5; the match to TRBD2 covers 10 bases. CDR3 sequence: CASSSLRTGLAVQETQYF. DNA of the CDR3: TGCGCCAGCAGCAGTCTACGGACCGGACTAGCGGTCCAGGAGACCCAGTACTTC.